A single sample gave rise to the 20 T cell receptor beta chains below, sequenced in a study of cytomegalovirus exposure and HLA in healthy donors (TCRdb year 2017). The library was prepared using the immunoSEQ multiplex PCR assay. The multiplex PCR relied on a mix of 60 forward primers for TCR Vbeta segments and 13 reverse primers for TCR Jbeta segments. This is the immuneACCESS table as TCRdb keeps it, with only in-frame sequences that have V and J called. A part of the clones is gone; compared with another copy, unresolved V genes explain less than half, and the rest is unexplained. This sample holds around 120,000 clones; roughly 80% were observed only once. 2.7% of the sample comes from the top ten. The sequencing sample was made of PBMCs. These TCRs come from a middle-aged woman in good health and CMV-seropositive.

Turning to this clone: The sample holds other DNA sequences that translate to the same CDR3. V and J are TRBV5-1 and TRBJ2-2, with 7 positions matching TRBD2. V lost 5 bases and J lost 5; bases outside the gene matches: 0. The CDR3 length is 12 residues. Germline CDR1 reads SGHRS; CDR2 reads YFSETQ. Here the CDR3 reads CASRGGTGELFF. As DNA, the CDR3 is TGCGCCAGCAGGGGAGGGACCGGGGAGCTGTTTTTT.

The chain is built from TRBV7-9 and TRBJ2-3, with TRBD1 matching over 10 bases. This CDR3 contains 15 residues. Germline V gene lookup returns CDR1 SEHNR and CDR2 FQNEAQ (reference sequence). Trimming cost V 5 bases and J 4 bases; bases outside gene matches: 6. This chain's CDR3 is CASSADRGRADTQYF. CDR3 bases: TGTGCCAGCAGCGCGGACAGGGGGAGGGCAGATACGCAGTATTTT.

The rearrangement uses TRBV29-1 and TRBJ2-1; 7 bases line up with TRBD2. In germline, CDR1 is SQVTM, CDR2 ANQGSEA. V gave up 6 bases and J gave up 7 bases; unmatched junction bases: 9. The CDR3 covers 13 residues. CDR3 region: CSVAGISTNEQFF. CDR3 in DNA: TGCAGCGTAGCGGGAATCTCTACAAATGAGCAGTTCTTC.

This clone was picked up a small number of times. V gene TRBV5-4 combines with J gene TRBJ2-1; D gene uncertain. CDR1 is SGHNT and CDR2 is YYREEE in the germline V gene (reference sequence). Trimming removed 4 bases from V and 5 bases from J, with 19 bases in between. The CDR3 loop spans 16 amino acids. As DNA, the CDR3 is TGTGCCAGCAGCGACCCCCTGGCGGCCCTAGACAATGAGCAGTTCTTC. Encoded protein: CASSDPLAALDNEQFF.

A few counts support this clone. The chain couples TRBV7-2 to TRBJ1-1, with D possibly TRBD1 on 5 matching bases. CDR1 is SGHTA and CDR2 is FQGNSA in the germline V gene. The V and J ends lost 4 bases and 1 base respectively, with 16 bases between them. This CDR3 has 16 residues. CDR3 bases: TGTGCCAGCAGCTCCCCCGGGACTGTCAAGAACACTGAAGCTTTCTTT. This translates into CASSSPGTVKNTEAFF.

This clone was observed many times. The CDR3 region is CASSQGLAGYEQYF. In DNA, the CDR3 is TGCGCCAGCAGCCAGGGACTAGCGGGCTACGAGCAGTACTTC. This sequence joins TRBV5-1 and TRBJ2-7; TRBD2 matches at 12 bases. The CDR3 has 14 residues. Trimming took 4 bases from V and 3 from J; bases not matched to a gene: 2. Per the germline V gene, CDR1 is SGHRS and CDR2 is YFSETQ.

The chain couples TRBV10-3 to TRBJ1-6; D may be TRBD1 (5 bases). Germline V lookup: CDR1 ENHRY, CDR2 SYGVKD. The V end lost 5 bases, the J end lost 9 bases, and 14 bases lay between the germline ends. This CDR3 is 14 amino acids long. Here the CDR3 reads CAISSQGPPSPLHF. In DNA, the CDR3 is TGTGCCATCAGTTCTCAGGGCCCACCTTCACCCCTCCACTTT.

The gene calls are TRBV28 and TRBJ1-4; D is undetermined. CDR1 is MDHEN, CDR2 SYDVKM, per germline. The V end was cut by 5 bases, the J end by 2 bases, with 3 bases between. The CDR3 spans 12 residues. CDR3: CASSQTNEKLFF. CDR3 DNA sequence: TGTGCCAGCAGTCAGACTAATGAAAAACTGTTTTTT.

The V and J genes are TRBV7-3 and TRBJ1-1, with unresolved D. The CDR3 covers 15 residues. V lost 6 bases and J lost 4, with 18 bases in between. Germline V CDR1 and CDR2: SGHTA, FQGTGA. CDR3 loop: CASSSSGGGSTEAFF. CDR3 sequence (DNA): TGTGCCAGCAGTTCCAGTGGTGGTGGGAGCACTGAAGCTTTCTTT.

This clone has a handful of counts. This chain links TRBV10-3 with TRBJ2-5; D remains unclear. The J call may be wrong; the DNA end is better matched by TRBJ2-7. Germline V lookup: CDR1 ENHRY, CDR2 SYGVKD. The CDR3 covers 12 residues. CDR3 nucleotides: TGTGCCATCAGTGGGGGCTCCTACGAGCAGTACTTC. Protein sequence: CAISGGSYEQYF.

The chain is built from TRBV27 and TRBJ1-1, with 8 bases lining up with TRBD1. This CDR3 spans 15 amino acids. Germline loops: CDR1 MNHEY, CDR2 SMNVEV (reference sequence). Losses at the gene ends were 2 bases for V and 0 bases for J; bases not matched to a gene: 2. CDR3 in DNA: TGTGCCAGCAGTTTACAGGGGGCGCTGAACACTGAAGCTTTCTTT. It encodes CASSLQGALNTEAFF.

Only a few counts were recorded for this clone. The chain couples TRBV7-3 to TRBJ1-2, with D perhaps matching TRBD1 (5 bases). The V and J ends lost 5 bases and 4 bases respectively, with 17 bases between them. The germline V gene encodes CDR1 SGHTA and CDR2 FQGTGA. This CDR3 has 15 residues. The CDR3 is CASSPFGGNTYGYTF. In DNA, the CDR3 is TGTGCCAGCAGCCCATTCGGGGGGAATACCTATGGCTACACCTTC.

A note on this clone: The junction does not match germline at one end; this may be a read error. Other DNA sequences in this sample translate to the same CDR3. This chain connects TRBV5-1 to TRBJ1-4; D unclear. This CDR3 spans 16 amino acids. CDR1 is SGHRS and CDR2 is YFSETQ in the germline V gene. In nucleotides, the CDR3 is TGCGCCAGCAGCTTGGATCGGGGTGCAACTAATGAAAAGCTGTTTTTT. Encoded protein: CASSLDRGATNEKLFF.

In this sample, this clone turned up a few times. V usage is TRBV4-1 and J usage is TRBJ2-1; tentative D call: TRBD2 (5 bases). The CDR3 is made up of 14 amino acids. V lost 3 bases and J 2 bases, leaving 8 bases between the germline ends. The germline gives CDR1 MGHRA, CDR2 YSYEKL. The CDR3 DNA is TGCGCCAGCAGCCACGACGGGGCCTACAATGAGCAGTTCTTC. Translating gives CASSHDGAYNEQFF.

The chain is built from TRBV7-9 and TRBJ2-5, with 9 bases matching TRBD1. Germline-derived CDR1 and CDR2 are SEHNR and FQNEAQ (reference sequence). This CDR3 has 18 residues. V shed 6 bases and J 2 bases; nucleotides not matched to a gene: 16. CDR3 DNA sequence: TGTGCCAGCAGTGGAAAACAGGGGGCCGATTGGTGGCAAGAGACCCAGTACTTC. Its translation is CASSGKQGADWWQETQYF.

J is TRBJ2-2 and V is TRBV4-1; 16 bases line up with TRBD2. V shed 1 base and J 5 bases; nucleotides not matched to a gene: 13. The CDR3 runs to 21 residues. The germline gives CDR1 MGHRA, CDR2 YSYEKL. The CDR3 DNA follows: TGCGCCAGCAGCCAAGGAGGATCGGGACTAGCGGGAGGGCCGTGGACCGGGGAGCTGTTTTTT. Protein sequence: CASSQGGSGLAGGPWTGELFF.

The count of this clone is one. The rearrangement uses TRBV4-1 and TRBJ1-5; 8 positions match TRBD1. V gave up 1 base and J gave up 2 bases; unmatched junction bases: 7. Germline V lookup: CDR1 MGHRA, CDR2 YSYEKL. The CDR3 extends over 17 amino acids. CDR3 amino acids: CASSQVVGTGGNQPQHF. As DNA, the CDR3 is TGCGCCAGCAGCCAAGTTGTAGGGACAGGTGGCAATCAGCCCCAGCATTTT.

The CDR3 loop reads CASSREGALNEKLFF. CDR3 sequence (DNA): TGTGCCAGCTCACGAGAAGGAGCTCTAAATGAAAAACTGTTTTTT. The genes are TRBV18 and TRBJ1-4, with D unclear. The V end lost 4 bases, the J end lost 5 bases, and 14 bases lay between the germline ends. This CDR3 is built from 15 residues. The germline V gene encodes CDR1 KGHSH and CDR2 LQKENI.

V gene TRBV6-1 combines with J gene TRBJ2-1; 9 positions agree with TRBD2. Trimming at V came to 9 bases and at J to 2 bases, leaving 8 bases not matched to a gene. Germline lookup yields CDR1 MNHNS and CDR2 SASEGT. The CDR3 runs to 15 residues. The CDR3 nucleotides are TGTGCCAGTACGCGGGCGGGAGGGCCCTACAATGAGCAGTTCTTC. It encodes CASTRAGGPYNEQFF.

The J gene is TRBJ1-5, the V gene TRBV6-5, with TRBD1 matching 7 bases. This CDR3 has 15 residues. Unmatched junction bases numbered 7, after V lost 6 bases and J lost 2 bases. The germline CDR1 and CDR2 sequences are MNHEY and SVGAGI. The CDR3 DNA is TGTGCCAGCAGGAGAGACAGGGAGGGCAATCAGCCCCAGCATTTT. This gives the protein CASRRDREGNQPQHF.